The rows below give T cell receptor beta chains drawn from one sample of a study of blood T cell repertoires in COVID-19. Sequenced by immunoSEQ multiplex PCR; TCRdb stores in-frame clones only, minus some. The sample lists 150,000 or so clones, 88% occurring once. Sequences were obtained from peripheral blood. The receptor set was obtained from a man in his sixties with acute or convalescent COVID-19. CDR3s include the opening cysteine and the closing phenylalanine or tryptophan. The D gene is left open where the match is weak. Only some rows state a clone size, as once, few, many or a class for expanded clones.

j_call: TRBJ1-4; d_call: .; clone_size: .; v_call: TRBV6-1; cdr3_nt: TGTGCCAGCAAGACTTTCGGCGTGGAACTGTTTTTT; cdr3_aa: CASKTFGVELFF
j_call: TRBJ1-2; d_call: TRBD1; clone_size: few; v_call: TRBV5-1; cdr3_nt: TGCGCCAGCAGCGAGACAGGGGGCCCGATTGGGGGGTACACCTTC; cdr3_aa: CASSETGGPIGGYTF
j_call: TRBJ1-2; d_call: TRBD1; clone_size: .; v_call: TRBV29-1; cdr3_nt: TGCAGCGTTGAACCCGATACCAGGGGGCCATATGGCTACACCTTC; cdr3_aa: CSVEPDTRGPYGYTF
j_call: TRBJ1-2; d_call: TRBD1; clone_size: .; v_call: TRBV6-5; cdr3_nt: TGTGCCAGCAGCGCTACAGGGGGCAGTGGCTACACCTTC; cdr3_aa: CASSATGGSGYTF
j_call: TRBJ2-3; d_call: TRBD1; clone_size: .; v_call: TRBV6-5; cdr3_nt: TGTGCCAGCAGTTACTCGAGGGGGCGCACAGATACGCAGTATTTT; cdr3_aa: CASSYSRGRTDTQYF
j_call: TRBJ1-1; d_call: .; clone_size: .; v_call: TRBV12-3/TRBV12-4; cdr3_nt: TGTGCCAGCAGTATGTACGGGGACACTGAAGCTTTCTTT; cdr3_aa: CASSMYGDTEAFF
j_call: TRBJ2-7; d_call: .; clone_size: once; v_call: TRBV18; cdr3_nt: TGTGCCAGCTCACCACGGCTTCACGAGCAGTACTTC; cdr3_aa: CASSPRLHEQYF
j_call: TRBJ2-7; d_call: .; clone_size: few; v_call: TRBV5-4; cdr3_nt: TGTGCCAGCAGCCGACGGGAAACCTACGAGCAGTACTTC; cdr3_aa: CASSRRETYEQYF
j_call: TRBJ2-1; d_call: TRBD2; clone_size: .; v_call: TRBV10-3; cdr3_nt: TGTGCCATCAGGGGTAGCGGGAGAGAAAACCCCAATGAGCAGTTCTTC; cdr3_aa: CAIRGSGRENPNEQFF
j_call: TRBJ1-2; d_call: .; clone_size: .; v_call: TRBV3-1/TRBV3-2; cdr3_nt: TGTGCCAGCAGCCGGAACTTCGGGACAACTAACTATGGCTACACCTTC; cdr3_aa: CASSRNFGTTNYGYTF
j_call: TRBJ1-1; d_call: TRBD1; clone_size: .; v_call: TRBV18; cdr3_nt: TGTGCCAGCTCACCCCGTCCCGGGACAGGACTGAACACTGAAGCTTTCTTT; cdr3_aa: CASSPRPGTGLNTEAFF
j_call: TRBJ2-3; d_call: TRBD2; clone_size: .; v_call: TRBV7-4; cdr3_nt: TGTGCCAGCAGCTTAGGGGCTAGCGGGGTGGATACGCAGTATTTT; cdr3_aa: CASSLGASGVDTQYF
j_call: TRBJ2-2; d_call: TRBD1; clone_size: .; v_call: TRBV7-9; cdr3_nt: TGTGCCAGCAGTCGGGGGACAGGTCCCGGGGAGCTGTTTTTT; cdr3_aa: CASSRGTGPGELFF
j_call: TRBJ2-4; d_call: .; clone_size: .; v_call: TRBV27; cdr3_nt: TGTGCCAGCCACCCGATGGGGCAGACCTTAGCCAAAAACATTCAGTACTTC; cdr3_aa: CASHPMGQTLAKNIQYF
j_call: TRBJ1-1; d_call: .; clone_size: .; v_call: TRBV6-6; cdr3_nt: TGTGCCAGCAGTAGGGGCGACAGGAACACTGAAGCTTTCTTT; cdr3_aa: CASSRGDRNTEAFF
j_call: TRBJ2-7; d_call: .; clone_size: .; v_call: TRBV2; cdr3_nt: TGTGCCAGCAGTGAAGACTCGGCAGGGTACTACGAGCAGTACTTC; cdr3_aa: CASSEDSAGYYEQYF
j_call: TRBJ2-3; d_call: .; clone_size: .; v_call: TRBV5-4; cdr3_nt: TGTGCCAGCAGCTTGGAGCGGGGCACAGATACGCAGTATTTT; cdr3_aa: CASSLERGTDTQYF
j_call: TRBJ2-1; d_call: .; clone_size: .; v_call: TRBV4-1; cdr3_nt: TGCGCCAGCAGCCCCCTGCGGCTCCCGAGTGGGAATGAGCAGTTCTTC; cdr3_aa: CASSPLRLPSGNEQFF
j_call: TRBJ2-5; d_call: .; clone_size: .; v_call: TRBV30; cdr3_nt: TGTGCCTGGAGCGGGAGTACCCAAGAGACCCAGTACTTC; cdr3_aa: CAWSGSTQETQYF
j_call: TRBJ2-7; d_call: TRBD2; clone_size: .; v_call: TRBV18; cdr3_nt: TGTGCCAGCTCACCAATGCGGGAGGTCTCCTACGAGCAGTACTTC; cdr3_aa: CASSPMREVSYEQYF
j_call: TRBJ2-7; d_call: TRBD2; clone_size: .; v_call: TRBV3-1/TRBV3-2; cdr3_nt: TGTGCCAGCAGCCCACCAGCTAGCGGGAGGTCGCGCGAGCAGTACTTC; cdr3_aa: CASSPPASGRSREQYF
j_call: TRBJ1-1; d_call: TRBD1; clone_size: .; v_call: TRBV18; cdr3_nt: TGTGCCAGCTCACCGCGGACAGGGGGAGAAGCTTTCTTT; cdr3_aa: CASSPRTGGEAFF
j_call: TRBJ2-1; d_call: TRBD2; clone_size: .; v_call: TRBV5-8; cdr3_nt: TGTGCCAGCAGCTTAGCTAGCGGGAGTTATGAGCAGTTCTTC; cdr3_aa: CASSLASGSYEQFF
j_call: TRBJ2-1; d_call: .; clone_size: .; v_call: TRBV9; cdr3_nt: TGTGCCAGCAGCCCGTCCGGGAGTACCTACAATGAGCAGTTCTTC; cdr3_aa: CASSPSGSTYNEQFF
j_call: TRBJ1-5; d_call: .; clone_size: .; v_call: TRBV12-3/TRBV12-4; cdr3_nt: TGTGCCAGTCAGAATAGCAATCAGCCCCAGCATTTT; cdr3_aa: CASQNSNQPQHF
j_call: TRBJ1-6; d_call: .; clone_size: .; v_call: TRBV19; cdr3_nt: TGTGCCAGTAGAAACAGGGAAAATAATTCACCCCTCCACTTT; cdr3_aa: CASRNRENNSPLHF
j_call: TRBJ1-2; d_call: TRBD1; clone_size: .; v_call: TRBV3-1/TRBV3-2; cdr3_nt: TGTGCCAGCAGCCAAGGCGGGACAGGGGGCGTGGGCGGCTACACCTTC; cdr3_aa: CASSQGGTGGVGGYTF
j_call: TRBJ1-1; d_call: TRBD1; clone_size: .; v_call: TRBV9; cdr3_nt: TGTGCCAGCAGCGCCGCTGGGACAGCGAACACTGAAGCTTTCTTT; cdr3_aa: CASSAAGTANTEAFF
j_call: TRBJ1-1; d_call: TRBD1; clone_size: few; v_call: TRBV6-6; cdr3_nt: TGTGCCAGCAGCCGACGGACAGGAGAAAACACTGAAGCTTTCTTT; cdr3_aa: CASSRRTGENTEAFF
j_call: TRBJ2-5; d_call: .; clone_size: .; v_call: TRBV30; cdr3_nt: TGTGCCTGCAGTGACAGCCGGGAGACCCAGTACTTC; cdr3_aa: CACSDSRETQYF
j_call: TRBJ2-7; d_call: TRBD1; clone_size: .; v_call: TRBV5-4; cdr3_nt: TGTGCCAGCAGCTTTACCCGGGACAGGGTCTCCTACGAGCAGTACTTC; cdr3_aa: CASSFTRDRVSYEQYF
j_call: TRBJ1-2; d_call: .; clone_size: .; v_call: TRBV5-1; cdr3_nt: TGCGCCAGCAGCTTGGAAGGCAGCGTTCTGCCGACCGCTAACTATGGCTACACCTTC; cdr3_aa: CASSLEGSVLPTANYGYTF
j_call: TRBJ1-2; d_call: TRBD1; clone_size: .; v_call: TRBV10-3; cdr3_nt: TGTGCCATCTCGGACTCCGACAGGGGAAACTATGGCTACACCTTC; cdr3_aa: CAISDSDRGNYGYTF
j_call: TRBJ1-1; d_call: .; clone_size: .; v_call: TRBV3-1/TRBV3-2; cdr3_nt: TGTGCCAGCAGCCGACAGTATCGTGGCACTGAAGCTTTCTTT; cdr3_aa: CASSRQYRGTEAFF
j_call: TRBJ2-6; d_call: .; clone_size: .; v_call: TRBV25-1; cdr3_nt: TGTGCCAGCAGCCATGGGGGGTCTGGGGCCAACGTCCTGACTTTC; cdr3_aa: CASSHGGSGANVLTF
j_call: TRBJ1-2; d_call: .; clone_size: .; v_call: TRBV5-1; cdr3_nt: TGCGCCAGCAGCCTTGACAGGAACTATGGCTACACCTTC; cdr3_aa: CASSLDRNYGYTF
j_call: TRBJ2-1; d_call: .; clone_size: .; v_call: TRBV24-1; cdr3_nt: TGTGCCACCAGTGACCACAGGTCCCTAGACCTCAATGAGCAGTTCTTC; cdr3_aa: CATSDHRSLDLNEQFF
j_call: TRBJ2-3; d_call: .; clone_size: .; v_call: TRBV9; cdr3_nt: TGTGCCAGCAGCGTCGCAGGGGCTGAATCAGATACGCAGTATTTT; cdr3_aa: CASSVAGAESDTQYF